One and the same sample provided the 30 T cell receptor beta chains below, sequenced in a study of blood T cell repertoires in COVID-19 (dated by TCRdb to the early 2020s). Library generation was performed with the immunoSEQ multiplex PCR assay. TCRdb re-hosts the immuneACCESS table, in-frame sequences only. Its copies lack some clones; in the studies checked, an unresolved V gene accounts for under half of them, and the cause for the rest is not known. In all, the sample holds some 200,000 clones, and around 84% of those were seen once. Jointly, the top ten make up about 14% of the sample. Sequencing was done on a sample of peripheral blood. These receptors were obtained from a woman between 70 and 85 years old with COVID-19, enrolled during active disease.

This clone has only a few counts. The J gene is TRBJ1-5, the V gene TRBV27; D uncertain. Trimming took off 3 bases at V and 7 bases at J, with 13 bases between the two ends. The V gene's germline CDR1 is MNHEY and CDR2 SMNVEV (reference sequence). This CDR3 has 14 residues. CDR3 in DNA: TGTGCCAGCAGTTTTTCCCCGGGTGGCCAGCCCCAGCATTTT. This gives the protein CASSFSPGGQPQHF.

This clone was counted at least ten times. V gene TRBV4-1 combines with J gene TRBJ1-3; 10 bases fit TRBD1. V gave up 3 bases and J gave up 0 bases; unmatched junction bases: 11. Germline CDR1 and CDR2: MGHRA and YSYEKL. This CDR3 is 19 amino acids long. CDR3 in amino acids: CASSHIPGQGTSSGNTIYF. The CDR3 nucleotides are TGCGCCAGCAGCCACATACCGGGACAGGGGACTTCCTCTGGAAACACCATATATTTT.

The V gene is TRBV6-6, the J gene TRBJ2-7; weak D call: TRBD2 (6 bases). The germline V gene has CDR1 MNHNY and CDR2 SVGAGI (reference sequence). The V end was cut by 0 bases, the J end by 1 base, with 10 bases between. The CDR3 length is 15 residues. The chain's CDR3 is CASSYSAGTSYEQYF. The CDR3 region has the DNA TGTGCCAGCAGTTACTCGGCAGGGACTTCCTACGAGCAGTACTTC.

This chain uses TRBV6-4 with TRBJ1-6; D might be TRBD1 (5 bases). CDR1 is MRHNA and CDR2 is SNTAGT in the germline V gene. The CDR3 extends over 16 amino acids. Trimming stripped 3 bases from V and 1 base from J, with 10 bases between. The DNA for the CDR3 is TGTGCCAGCAGTGAAAGATCAGGGTCCTATAATTCACCCCTCCACTTT. Translation gives CASSERSGSYNSPLHF.

The DNA for the CDR3 is TGCAGTGCTAGCCGCGGGTCCGAACTCCACTTT. Encoded protein: CSASRGSELHF. The chain is built from TRBV20-1 and TRBJ1-6; D remains unclear. The V end was cut by 3 bases, the J end by 16 bases, with 13 bases between. CDR3 size: 11 residues. Germline CDR1 is DFQATT and CDR2 is SNEGSKA (reference sequence).

The chain links TRBV5-1 to TRBJ2-1; 13 nucleotides line up with TRBD2. This CDR3 spans 16 amino acids. The V gene's germline CDR1 is SGHRS and CDR2 YFSETQ. With V trimmed by 5 bases and J by 2 bases, 4 bases remained unmatched. CDR3 coding DNA: TGCGCCAGCAGGAGGACTAGCGGGGGTGCCTACAATGAGCAGTTCTTC. It is translated as CASRRTSGGAYNEQFF. Supplemented by reference TRBV5-1 and TRBJ2-1, the full variable domain reads KAGVTQTPRYLIKTRGQQVTLSCSPISGHRSVSWYQQTPGQGLQFLFEYFSETQRNKGNFPGRFSGRQFSNSRSEMNVSTLELGDSALYLCASRRTSGGAYNEQFFGPGTRLTVL.

The V call is TRBV5-5, the J call TRBJ2-5; 8 positions agree with TRBD2. This CDR3 is 15 amino acids long. The germline V gene encodes CDR1 SGHKS and CDR2 YYEKEE (reference sequence). J gave up 5 bases and V 2 bases, and 8 bases lay outside the gene matches. For the CDR3, the DNA is TGTGCCAGCAGCTTTGGCGCGGGGGGCCGGGAGACCCAGTACTTC. It codes for CASSFGAGGRETQYF.

The chain joins TRBV3-1 (or the pseudogene TRBV3-2) to TRBJ2-2; D uncertain. CDR1 LGHDT and CDR2 YNNKEL come from the germline V gene (reference sequence). V lost 4 bases and J 0 bases, leaving 9 bases between the germline ends. CDR3 size: 15 residues. Here the CDR3 reads CASSPPVTNTGELFF. CDR3 sequence (DNA): TGTGCCAGCAGCCCCCCGGTTACGAACACCGGGGAGCTGTTTTTT.

This clone occurred once. The chain joins TRBV28 to TRBJ2-7; TRBD2 matches 14 bases. The CDR3 runs 16 residues. Germline V lookup: CDR1 MDHEN, CDR2 SYDVKM. V shed 4 bases, J shed 6 bases, and the junction held 8 bases outside the gene matches. CDR3 sequence: CASSYSGLAGDAEQYF. Written as DNA, the CDR3 is TGTGCCAGCAGTTACTCGGGACTAGCGGGAGATGCCGAGCAGTACTTC. Complete variable domain (other parts from reference TRBV28 and TRBJ2-7): DVKVTQSSRYLVKRTGEKVFLECVQDMDHENMFWYRQDPGLGLRLIYFSYDVKMKEKGDIPEGYSVSREKKERFSLILESASTNQTSMYLCASSYSGLAGDAEQYFGPGTRLTVT.

This clone was counted a few times. The gene calls are TRBV4-1 and TRBJ2-7; tentative D call: TRBD2 (6 bases). Trimming took off 3 bases at V and 5 bases at J, with 14 bases between the two ends. The CDR3 length is 14 residues. The germline gives CDR1 MGHRA, CDR2 YSYEKL. The CDR3 sequence: CASSQQPGLHEQYF. CDR3 sequence (DNA): TGCGCCAGCAGCCAGCAACCGGGACTCCACGAGCAGTACTTC.

V gene TRBV10-3 combines with J gene TRBJ2-3; TRBD1 aligns across 8 bases. V trimming: 0 bases; J trimming: 6 bases; junction bases outside the gene matches: 8. Germline V gene sequence: CDR1 ENHRY, CDR2 SYGVKD. The CDR3 extends over 16 amino acids. Written as DNA, the CDR3 is TGTGCCATCAGTGAGTCTAGGGGCGACAGGGGCGATACGCAGTATTTT. It translates to CAISESRGDRGDTQYF.

This sequence joins TRBV11-2 and TRBJ1-4, with D uncertain. CDR1 is SGHAT, CDR2 FQNNGV, per germline. V dropped 5 bases and J dropped 8 bases, with 15 bases sitting between them. CDR3 size: 14 residues. CDR3 sequence reads: CASSLGNGGEKLFF. The CDR3 DNA follows: TGTGCCAGCAGCCTCGGAAATGGAGGGGAAAAACTGTTTTTT.

The chain uses TRBV12-3 or TRBV12-4 and TRBJ1-4, with 7 bases lining up with TRBD1. V was pared by 6 bases and J by 7 bases, with 5 bases of the junction left unmatched. The CDR3 has 13 amino acids. Here the CDR3 DNA reads TGTGCCAGCAGCTGGACAGGACGTGAAAAACTGTTTTTT. It translates to CASSWTGREKLFF.

The chain couples TRBV6-1 to TRBJ1-1; D uncertain. V lost 2 bases, J lost 5 bases, and 9 bases lay in between. Germline CDR1 is MNHNS and CDR2 is SASEGT. The CDR3 covers 13 residues. CDR3 amino acids: CASSERRRTEAFF. DNA for the CDR3: TGTGCCAGCAGTGAAAGGAGGAGGACTGAAGCTTTCTTT.

The rearrangement uses TRBV4-2 and TRBJ1-2, with D unresolved. The CDR3 has 14 amino acids. V dropped 0 bases and J dropped 8 bases, with 13 bases sitting between them. CDR1 and CDR2 (germline): LGHNA, YNFKEQ. The CDR3 sequence is CASSQEGPTEGYTF. The CDR3 DNA follows: TGTGCCAGCAGCCAAGAAGGTCCCACGGAGGGCTACACCTTC.

As regards this clone: One end of the junction does not line up with germline, which may come from a read error. The chain carries TRBV7-8 and TRBJ2-7, with 15 bases matching TRBD2. Germline V gene lookup returns CDR1 SGHVS and CDR2 FQNEAQ. There are 16 residues in the CDR3. The DNA for the CDR3 is TGTGTCAGCAGTGGACTAGCGGGAGGGCCGGACTACGAGCAGTACTTC. Translation gives CVSSGLAGGPDYEQYF.

This chain uses TRBV30 with TRBJ1-6, with unresolved D. Deletions cut 3 bases from V and 9 bases from J, with 9 bases between. CDR3 length: 12 amino acids. Germline CDR1 GTSNPN, CDR2 SVGIG (reference sequence). The CDR3 sequence is CAWRDGGSPLHF. In DNA, the CDR3 is TGTGCCTGGAGGGATGGAGGTTCACCCCTCCACTTT. The full variable domain, its missing parts supplied by reference TRBV30 and TRBJ1-6, is SQTIHQWPATLVQPVGSPLSLECTVEGTSNPNLYWYRQAAGRGLQLLFYSVGIGQISSEVPQNLSASRPQDRQFILSSKKLLLSDSGFYLCAWRDGGSPLHFGNGTRLTVT.

The rearrangement joins TRBV7-2 to TRBJ2-5; D possibly corresponds to TRBD2 (5 bases). V lost 2 bases and J lost 3, with 10 bases in between. The germline gives CDR1 SGHTA, CDR2 FQGNSA. This CDR3 has 14 amino acids. Written as DNA, the CDR3 is TGTGCCAGCAGCTTACCCCTAGCTAAAGAGACCCAGTACTTC. Protein: CASSLPLAKETQYF.

This chain links TRBV9 with TRBJ2-7, with a possible D match to TRBD1 (6 bases). Trimming stripped 0 bases from V and 6 bases from J, with 13 bases between. Germline V gene sequence: CDR1 SGDLS, CDR2 YYNGEE. CDR3 length: 14 amino acids. DNA of the CDR3: TGTGCCAGCAGCGTAGGGGGGCAGGGCCTCGAGCAGTACTTC. Translation: CASSVGGQGLEQYF.

The genes are TRBV6-5 and TRBJ2-5; a possible D gene is TRBD1 (7 bases). The germline gives CDR1 MNHEY, CDR2 SVGAGI. This CDR3 comprises 14 residues. Trimming pared 5 bases from V and 2 bases from J, leaving 12 bases between. The CDR3 nucleotides are TGTGCCAGCAGTCGCGGGACAGAACAAGAGACCCAGTACTTC. Amino acids: CASSRGTEQETQYF.

The chain uses TRBV28 and TRBJ2-7, with 10 bases that match TRBD2. Per germline, CDR1 MDHEN and CDR2 SYDVKM. The CDR3 sequence is 13 residues long. V trimming: 7 bases; J trimming: 4 bases; junction bases outside the gene matches: 4. As DNA, the CDR3 is TGTGCCAGCACTCTAGCGGGAGATTACGAGCAGTACTTC. Translation gives CASTLAGDYEQYF.

The rearrangement joins TRBV3-1 (or the pseudogene TRBV3-2) to TRBJ2-1; 7 bases agree with TRBD2. The CDR3 consists of 16 residues. Germline-derived CDR1 and CDR2 are LGHDT and YNNKEL (reference sequence). V trimming: 1 base; J trimming: 7 bases; junction bases outside the gene matches: 10. The CDR3 coding sequence is TGTGCCAGCAGCCAAGTCAGGGCCCCCGGGGGGAATGAGCAGTTCTTC. Its protein is CASSQVRAPGGNEQFF.

V and J are TRBV7-8 and TRBJ1-1, with D perhaps TRBD1 (6 bases). This CDR3 has 15 amino acids. V lost 3 bases, J lost 0 bases, and 11 bases lay in between. Germline assignment: CDR1 SGHVS and CDR2 FQNEAQ. The CDR3 region has the DNA TGTGCCAGCAGCTTTGCAGGGGTAATGAACACTGAAGCTTTCTTT. This translates into CASSFAGVMNTEAFF.

The sample holds one count of this clone. This rearrangement joins TRBV10-3 to TRBJ2-7, with unresolved D. Per the germline V gene, CDR1 is ENHRY and CDR2 is SYGVKD. This CDR3 comprises 11 residues. The ends were cut back, 3 bases at V and 5 bases at J, with 5 bases in the middle. The CDR3 sequence is CAISEFNEQYF. CDR3 bases: TGTGCCATCAGTGAATTTAACGAGCAGTACTTC.

This chain joins TRBV29-1 and TRBJ1-2, with 9 bases that match TRBD1. The germline V gene encodes CDR1 SQVTM and CDR2 ANQGSEA. This CDR3 contains 14 residues. J was trimmed by 1 base and V by 5 bases; bases with no gene match: 5. As DNA, the CDR3 is TGCAGCGTTCTAGGACAGGGGCTTAACTATGGCTACACCTTC. Residues: CSVLGQGLNYGYTF.

Comments on this clone: Other nucleotide sequences in the sample specify the same CDR3. The rearrangement uses TRBV7-8 and TRBJ2-1, with a possible D match to TRBD1 (5 bases). The germline CDR1 and CDR2 sequences are SGHVS and FQNEAQ. CDR3 length: 14 amino acids. The germline V and J ends were trimmed by 2 bases and 0 bases, with 5 bases remaining between them. CDR3 region: CASSLQGSYNEQFF. Here the CDR3 DNA reads TGTGCCAGCAGCTTACAGGGCTCCTACAATGAGCAGTTCTTC.

The rearrangement uses TRBV19 and TRBJ1-2; D is undetermined. V was clipped by 0 bases and J by 8 bases, with 10 bases between them. Germline CDR1 is LNHDA and CDR2 is SQIVND (reference sequence). The CDR3 is 13 amino acids. CDR3 sequence reads: CASSIDPAGGYTF. DNA of the CDR3: TGTGCCAGTAGTATAGATCCGGCGGGAGGCTACACCTTC.

This rearrangement joins TRBV29-1 to TRBJ1-2, with D hard to call. In germline, CDR1 is SQVTM, CDR2 ANQGSEA. There are 12 residues in the CDR3. Trimming removed 4 bases at V and 4 bases at J, with 10 bases between. The CDR3 here is CSVGTAGYGYTF. Written as DNA, the CDR3 is TGCAGCGTTGGCACAGCCGGCTATGGCTACACCTTC.

The chain recombines TRBV27 with TRBJ2-3; weak D call: TRBD2 (6 bases). The germline V and J ends were trimmed by 5 bases and 7 bases, with 19 bases remaining between them. The CDR3 runs to 15 residues. Looked up from germline, CDR1 is MNHEY and CDR2 is SMNVEV (reference sequence). CDR3 sequence (DNA): TGTGCCAGCAGTGTAGATAGCGGAGGGCTAAATACGCAGTATTTT. Protein: CASSVDSGGLNTQYF.

The sample holds one count of this clone. The CDR3 protein is CASSPERTGTATEAFF. The CDR3 DNA sequence: TGCGCCAGCAGCCCGGAACGGACAGGGACGGCCACTGAAGCTTTCTTT. The rearrangement links TRBV5-1 to TRBJ1-1; TRBD1 aligns across 8 bases. This CDR3 contains 16 residues. CDR1 SGHRS and CDR2 YFSETQ come from the germline V gene. The trim removed 4 bases at V and 4 bases at J, leaving 12 bases unmatched.